These 25 T cell receptor beta chains originate from one sample sequenced in a study of molecular identifiers for immune sequencing clone quantification. MiXCR, run by TCRdb on the PCR reads, gives a single entry per CDR3 protein. The sample records about half a million distinct CDR3 sequences, about a quarter being singletons. The sequenced sample was naive CD8+ T cells from blood, with Jurkat cell RNA spiked in. The subset here: FACS-sorted CD8+CD4-CCR7+CD45RA+ naive T cells. All receptors derive from a human donor in good health. Some libraries in this study had Jurkat cell RNA spiked in.

Many counts were recorded for this clonotype. This chain uses TRBV2 with TRBJ2-2, with D unresolved. The germline V and J ends were trimmed by 6 bases and 2 bases, with 16 bases remaining between them. The CDR3 is made up of 16 amino acids. Germline values: CDR1 SNHLY, CDR2 FYNNEI. The CDR3 protein is CASSPAPGENTGELFF. CDR3 in DNA: TGTGCCAGCAGCCCTGCCCCTGGGGAAAACACCGGGGAGCTGTTTTTT.

This clonotype has ten or more counts. J is TRBJ2-7 and V is TRBV6-1; possibly TRBD1 or TRBD2 for D (5 bases each). Trimming removed 2 bases at V and 2 bases at J, with 16 bases between. Germline CDR1 reads MNHNS; CDR2 reads SASEGT. CDR3 length: 16 amino acids. This chain's CDR3 is CASSEPTSWGPYEQYF. CDR3 coding DNA: TGTGCCAGCAGTGAACCCACTAGTTGGGGACCCTACGAGCAGTACTTC.

For this clonotype: This may be a read error, as it is one base from a much larger clone. DNA of the CDR3: TGTGCCAGCAGCTTAAATCAGAAGTACCAAGAGACCCAGTACTTC. It is translated as CASSLNQKYQETQYF. The chain joins TRBV7-8 to TRBJ2-5; unclear D gene. Germline V CDR1 and CDR2: SGHVS, FQNEAQ. CDR3 length: 15 amino acids. V gave up 2 bases and J gave up 0 bases, with 10 bases separating them.

In regard to this clonotype: A junction boundary mismatches the germline segment, possibly from a read error. J is TRBJ1-2 and V is TRBV7-9; 8 nucleotides agree with TRBD1. Germline values: CDR1 SEHNR, CDR2 FQNEAQ (reference sequence). The CDR3 contains 15 residues. CDR3 DNA sequence: TGTGCCAGCAGCGGACAGGGTCCCAGGGGCTATAGCTACACCTTC. Translating it yields CASSGQGPRGYSYTF.

This clonotype occurred a few times. V usage is TRBV27 and J usage is TRBJ1-4, with 8 bases identical to TRBD1. The CDR3 spans 14 residues. CDR1 MNHEY and CDR2 SMNVEV come from the germline V gene (reference sequence). The trim removed 5 bases at V and 7 bases at J, leaving 6 bases unmatched. In DNA form, the CDR3 reads TGTGCCAGCAGTCCCCAGGGGGCCGGTGAAAAACTGTTTTTT. Translated, it gives CASSPQGAGEKLFF.

For this clonotype: It may be a read error: a sequence one base away is much more abundant. The genes are TRBV7-6 and TRBJ2-5; no clear D gene. This CDR3 contains 13 residues. The germline CDR1 and CDR2 sequences are SGHVS and FNYEAQ. V shed 5 bases and J shed 9 bases, with 16 bases lying between them. CDR3 DNA sequence: TGTGCCAGCAGCCAGTCGCCCCCCGAGCCCCAGTACTTC. Translated, it gives CASSQSPPEPQYF.

Comment on this clonotype: A junction boundary mismatches the germline segment, possibly from a read error. CDR3 nucleotides: TGTGCCAGCAGCTTGGGGGGGTGGTCCGAGCAGTACTTC. Amino acids: CASSLGGWSEQYF. V gene TRBV5-3 combines with J gene TRBJ2-7; 7 positions agree with TRBD2. TRBV5-3 is recorded as an ORF, its role being uncertain. This CDR3 has 13 amino acids.

This clonotype appeared a few times. The chain joins TRBV7-9 to TRBJ2-5; perhaps TRBD1 as D (6 bases). The CDR3 totals 13 residues. The V gene's germline CDR1 is SEHNR and CDR2 FQNEAQ (reference sequence). V dropped 5 bases and J dropped 5 bases, with 12 bases sitting between them. The CDR3 here is CASSPGVEETQYF. The CDR3 nucleotides read TGTGCCAGCAGCCCAGGGGTGGAGGAGACCCAGTACTTC.

V gene TRBV5-6 combines with J gene TRBJ2-5, with D unresolved. V lost 3 bases, J lost 6 bases, and 6 bases lay in between. This CDR3 is built from 11 residues. Germline values: CDR1 SGHDT, CDR2 YYEEEE. CDR3 DNA: TGTGCCAGCAGCTCGCTACAGACCCAGTACTTC. It codes for CASSSLQTQYF.

This clonotype was recorded only once. This may stem from a read error, because a much larger clone lies one nucleotide away. The chain employs TRBV15 and TRBJ2-3; D is unresolved. The CDR3 sequence is 15 residues long. Germline V gene lookup returns CDR1 LNHNV and CDR2 YYDKDF (reference sequence). The CDR3 coding sequence is TGTGCCACCAGCGACCGTCTGCTTCTCACAGATATGCAGTATTTT. Its translation is CATSDRLLLTDMQYF.

The V call is TRBV2, the J call TRBJ2-4; 8 bases align to TRBD1. CDR1 and CDR2 from the germline V gene are SNHLY and FYNNEI. The V and J ends lost 9 bases and 0 bases, in that order; junction bases with no gene match: 13. CDR3 size: 17 residues. CDR3 DNA: TGTGCCAGACCCAGGGGGCGCGAAGGAGAAGCCAAAAACATTCAGTACTTC. Its translation is CARPRGREGEAKNIQYF. The full variable domain, in which reference TRBV2 and TRBJ2-4 provide the parts outside the CDR3, is EPEVTQTPSHQVTQMGQEVILRCVPISNHLYFYWYRQILGQKVEFLVSFYNNEISEKSEIFDDQFSVERPDGSNFTLKIRSTKLEDSAMYFCARPRGREGEAKNIQYFGAGTRLSVL.

This clonotype has only a few counts. The chain is built from TRBV24-1 and TRBJ2-1; D gene uncertain. V was clipped by 2 bases and J by 2 bases, with 9 bases between them. The CDR3 spans 15 residues. CDR1 and CDR2 from the germline V gene are KGHDR and SFDVKD. The CDR3 DNA reads TGTGCCACCAGTGATTCTGACATCCCCTACAATGAGCAGTTCTTC. The encoded protein is CATSDSDIPYNEQFF.

This clonotype has just a few counts. The chain joins TRBV9 to TRBJ1-4; TRBD1 matches 8 bases. Losses at the gene ends were 4 bases for V and 5 bases for J; bases not matched to a gene: 7. Germline loops: CDR1 SGDLS, CDR2 YYNGEE. This CDR3 is 15 amino acids long. The CDR3 region has the DNA TGTGCCAGCAGCACGGGACAGGCTAAAAATGAAAAACTGTTTTTT. As protein: CASSTGQAKNEKLFF.

This clonotype was detected only a few times. The chain combines TRBV27 with TRBJ2-7; the D is unclear. V dropped 4 bases and J dropped 6 bases, with 16 bases sitting between them. CDR1 is MNHEY, CDR2 SMNVEV, per germline (reference sequence). This CDR3 contains 14 residues. The DNA of the CDR3 is TGTGCCAGCAGTTCCTCACTCACCTCGGGCGAGCAGTACTTC. Amino acid sequence: CASSSSLTSGEQYF.

This clonotype was found a few times. This chain connects TRBV7-9 to TRBJ1-1; no reliable D call. Looked up from germline, CDR1 is SEHNR and CDR2 is FQNEAQ (reference sequence). V lost 5 bases, J lost 0 bases, and 7 bases lay in between. The CDR3 is 13 amino acids. The CDR3 region is CASSRPLNTEAFF. CDR3 DNA: TGTGCCAGCAGCCGTCCATTGAACACTGAAGCTTTCTTT.

The gene calls are TRBV12-3 or TRBV12-4 and TRBJ2-5; possible D gene TRBD2, 7 bases. This CDR3 is built from 17 residues. The V gene lost 5 bases and the J gene lost 2 bases, with 21 bases spanning the gap. The chain's CDR3 is CASSHPGRGAFQETQYF. In nucleotides, the CDR3 is TGTGCCAGCAGTCACCCGGGACGGGGGGCATTTCAAGAGACCCAGTACTTC.

The chain employs TRBV28 and TRBJ1-1; possibly TRBD1 for D (5 bases). Germline values: CDR1 MDHEN, CDR2 SYDVKM. V lost 3 bases, J lost 0 bases, and 14 bases lay in between. CDR3 length equals 16 residues. CDR3: CASSFGQGPMNTEAFF. DNA for the CDR3: TGTGCCAGCAGTTTCGGCCAGGGACCTATGAACACTGAAGCTTTCTTT.

This clonotype was recorded many times. The V call is TRBV29-1, the J call TRBJ2-4; D assignment may be TRBD1 or TRBD2 (5 bases each). V was clipped by 0 bases and J by 3 bases, with 15 bases between them. Germline V gene sequence: CDR1 SQVTM, CDR2 ANQGSEA. The CDR3 runs to 16 residues. CDR3 protein: CSVEDAWDGDKNIQYF. CDR3 coding DNA: TGCAGCGTTGAAGACGCTTGGGACGGCGACAAAAACATTCAGTACTTC.

This clonotype was picked up many times. The chain links TRBV29-1 to TRBJ1-5; the D gene is possibly TRBD1 (6 bases). The germline V gene encodes CDR1 SQVTM and CDR2 ANQGSEA. The CDR3 contains 13 residues. V was clipped by 5 bases and J by 6 bases, with 14 bases between them. The CDR3 coding sequence is TGCAGCGTTAAACAGGGATGGGGTCAGCCCCAGCATTTT. Protein: CSVKQGWGQPQHF.

The table lists this clonotype with many counts. The genes are TRBV4-1 and TRBJ2-1; 7 bases align to TRBD1. CDR3 length: 15 residues. J was trimmed by 9 bases and V by 4 bases; bases with no gene match: 12. Germline V gives CDR1 MGHRA, CDR2 YSYEKL. CDR3 residues: CASSPLKTGLGEQFF. CDR3 coding DNA: TGCGCCAGCAGCCCCCTAAAGACAGGGTTAGGTGAGCAGTTCTTC.

This clonotype was counted between two and nine times. The V call is TRBV19, the J call TRBJ2-1; 10 bases fit TRBD2. Germline V gene sequence: CDR1 LNHDA, CDR2 SQIVND (reference sequence). The CDR3 covers 15 residues. The V segment lost 3 bases and the J segment 3 bases; nucleotides outside the gene matches: 2. Here the CDR3 reads CASSITSGVYNEQFF. CDR3 nucleotide sequence: TGTGCCAGTAGTATTACTAGCGGGGTCTACAATGAGCAGTTCTTC. The full variable domain, with the rest looked up from reference TRBV19 and TRBJ2-1, is DGGITQSPKYLFRKEGQNVTLSCEQNLNHDAMYWYRQDPGQGLRLIYYSQIVNDFQKGDIAEGYSVSREKKESFPLTVTSAQKNPTAFYLCASSITSGVYNEQFFGPGTRLTVL.

This clonotype was counted between two and nine times. The CDR3: CASSSRDRVTDTQYF. CDR3 in DNA: TGTGCCAGCAGTTCCCGGGACAGGGTCACAGATACGCAGTATTTT. The chain uses TRBV6-2 or TRBV6-3 and TRBJ2-3; 9 nucleotides line up with TRBD1. Germline assignment: CDR1 MNHEY and CDR2 SVGEGT. The ends lost 4 bases at V and 2 bases at J; junction bases unmatched: 4. This CDR3 region has 15 residues.

The chain uses TRBV5-6 and TRBJ2-1; 7 bases are a match to TRBD1. This CDR3 comprises 14 residues. CDR1 SGHDT and CDR2 YYEEEE come from the germline V gene. V dropped 4 bases and J dropped 9; count of bases not matched to a gene: 10. The CDR3 here is CASSPEDRAGEQFF. CDR3 nucleotides: TGTGCCAGCAGCCCGGAAGACAGGGCTGGTGAGCAGTTCTTC. Supplemented by reference TRBV5-6 and TRBJ2-1, the full variable domain reads DAGVTQSPTHLIKTRGQQVTLRCSPKSGHDTVSWYQQALGQGPQFIFQYYEEEERQRGNFPDRFSGHQFPNYSSELNVNALLLGDSALYLCASSPEDRAGEQFFGPGTRLTVL.

The chain recombines TRBV15 with TRBJ1-1; D may be TRBD1 (6 bases). Germline V gene sequence: CDR1 LNHNV, CDR2 YYDKDF (reference sequence). V lost 1 base and J 1 base, leaving 13 bases between the germline ends. The CDR3 runs 16 residues. Here the CDR3 reads CATSRGEDRPNTEAFF. The CDR3 nucleotides read TGTGCCACCAGCAGAGGCGAGGACAGACCGAACACTGAAGCTTTCTTT.

About this clonotype: Being one base from a much bigger clone, this may be a read error. The CDR3 bases are TGTGCCAGCAGCTCCGGGGCTAGCTCCTACGGGCAGTACTTC. Its translation: CASSSGASSYGQYF. The chain joins TRBV5-6 to TRBJ2-7, with D tentatively TRBD1 or TRBD2 (5 bases each). CDR1 and CDR2 (germline): SGHDT, YYEEEE. The CDR3 is made up of 14 amino acids.